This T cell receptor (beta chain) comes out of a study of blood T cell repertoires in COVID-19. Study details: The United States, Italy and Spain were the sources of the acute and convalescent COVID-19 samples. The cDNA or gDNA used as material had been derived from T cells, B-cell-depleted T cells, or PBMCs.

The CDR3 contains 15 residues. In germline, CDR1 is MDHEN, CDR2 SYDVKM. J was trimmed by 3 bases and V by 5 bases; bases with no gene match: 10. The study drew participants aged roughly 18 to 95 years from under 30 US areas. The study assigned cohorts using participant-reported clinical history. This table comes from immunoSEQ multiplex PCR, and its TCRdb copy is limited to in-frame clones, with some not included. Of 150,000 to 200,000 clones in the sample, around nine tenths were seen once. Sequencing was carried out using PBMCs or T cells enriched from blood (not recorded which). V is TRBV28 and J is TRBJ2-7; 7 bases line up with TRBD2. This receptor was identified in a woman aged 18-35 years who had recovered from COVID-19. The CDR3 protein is CASSPPTGGFYEQYF. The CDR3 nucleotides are TGTGCCAGCAGTCCGCCAACGGGAGGATTCTACGAGCAGTACTTC.